The clone carrying this T cell receptor beta chain was recorded a few times. This sample is drawn from a study of cytomegalovirus exposure and HLA in healthy donors. Vbeta (60) and Jbeta (13) primers were used in the PCR. Repertoires were generated with immunoSEQ multiplex PCR, while TCRdb's copy carries only in-frame clones and drops some. This table holds approximately 100,000 clones, 10% found once. This TCR derives from a man aged 35 to 55 in good health and CMV-seropositive. Sequencing was carried out using PBMCs.

CDR3 sequence reads: CASSLLAGSSGANVLTF. DNA for the CDR3: TGCGCCAGCAGCCTACTAGCGGGTAGCTCTGGGGCCAACGTCCTGACTTTC. The gene calls are TRBV5-1 and TRBJ2-6; 9 bases fit TRBD2. Germline CDR1 SGHRS, CDR2 YFSETQ. The CDR3 loop spans 17 amino acids. V shed 4 bases, J shed 0 bases, and the junction held 5 bases outside the gene matches.